The entry below describes one TCR beta chain. The method was immunoSEQ multiplex PCR; TCRdb's version includes in-frame clones alone and lacks a portion of them. The sample carries around 2.3 million clones, more than 90% recorded once. This specimen comes from a study of shared clonotypes between healthy human individuals. The CDR3 sequence is 19 residues long. V shed 1 base, J shed 6 bases, and the junction held 16 bases outside the gene matches. Germline lookup yields CDR1 SGHTA and CDR2 FQGNSA. The specimen was naive CD4+ T cells sorted from blood. Subset described: CD45RA+ positively selected. The sequence derives from a man younger than 35 in good health. V usage is TRBV7-2 and J usage is TRBJ2-2; 8 bases are a match to TRBD1. This chain's CDR3 is CASSLELFRTGSSAGELFF. The CDR3, as DNA: TGTGCCAGCAGCTTAGAACTTTTTCGGACAGGGAGTAGTGCCGGGGAGCTGTTTTTT. Full variable domain (missing parts from reference TRBV7-2 and TRBJ2-2): GAGVSQSPSNKVTEKGKDVELRCDPISGHTALYWYRQSLGQGLEFLIYFQGNSAPDKSGLPSDRFSAERTGGSVSTLTIQRTQQEDSAVYLCASSLELFRTGSSAGELFFGEGSRLTVL.